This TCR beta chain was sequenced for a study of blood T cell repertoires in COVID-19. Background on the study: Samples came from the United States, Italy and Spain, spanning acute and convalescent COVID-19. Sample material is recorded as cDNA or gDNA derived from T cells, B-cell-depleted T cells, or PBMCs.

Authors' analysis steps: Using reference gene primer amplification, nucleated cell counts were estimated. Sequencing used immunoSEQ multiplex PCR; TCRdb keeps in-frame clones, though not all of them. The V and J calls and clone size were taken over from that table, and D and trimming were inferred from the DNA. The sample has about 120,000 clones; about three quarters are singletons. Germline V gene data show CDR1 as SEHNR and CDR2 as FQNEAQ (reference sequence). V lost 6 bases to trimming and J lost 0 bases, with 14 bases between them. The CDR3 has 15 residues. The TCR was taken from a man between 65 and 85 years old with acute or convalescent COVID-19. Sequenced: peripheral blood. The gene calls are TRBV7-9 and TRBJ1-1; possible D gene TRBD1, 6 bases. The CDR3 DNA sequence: TGTGCCAGCAGGAGGGAGACAGGCCTGAACACTGAAGCTTTCTTT. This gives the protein CASRRETGLNTEAFF. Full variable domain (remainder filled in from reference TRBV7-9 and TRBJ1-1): DTGVSQNPRHKITKRGQNVTFRCDPISEHNRLYWYRQTLGQGPEFLTYFQNEAQLEKSRLLSDRFSAERPKGSFSTLEIQRTEQGDSAMYLCASRRETGLNTEAFFGQGTRLTVV.